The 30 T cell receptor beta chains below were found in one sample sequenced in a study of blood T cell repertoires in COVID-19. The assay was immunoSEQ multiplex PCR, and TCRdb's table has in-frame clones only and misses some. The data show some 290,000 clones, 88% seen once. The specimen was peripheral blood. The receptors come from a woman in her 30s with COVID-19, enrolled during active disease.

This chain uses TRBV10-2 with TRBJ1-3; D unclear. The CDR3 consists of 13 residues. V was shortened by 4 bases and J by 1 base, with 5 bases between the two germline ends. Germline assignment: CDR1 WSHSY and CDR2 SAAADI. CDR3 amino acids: CASSVASGNTIYF. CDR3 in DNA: TGCGCCAGCAGTGTGGCTTCTGGAAACACCATATATTTT.

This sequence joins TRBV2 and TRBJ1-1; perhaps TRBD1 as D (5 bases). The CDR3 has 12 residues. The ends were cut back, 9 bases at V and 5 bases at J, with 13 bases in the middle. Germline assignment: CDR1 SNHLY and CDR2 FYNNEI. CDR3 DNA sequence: TGTGCCAGGGGGGGTAGAGGGACTGAAGCTTTCTTT. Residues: CARGGRGTEAFF.

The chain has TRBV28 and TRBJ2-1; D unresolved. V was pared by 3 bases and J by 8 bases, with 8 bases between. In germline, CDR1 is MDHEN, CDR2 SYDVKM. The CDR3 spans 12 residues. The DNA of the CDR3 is TGTGCCAGCAGTTTGCCCGGTCATGAGCAGTTCTTC. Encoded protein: CASSLPGHEQFF.

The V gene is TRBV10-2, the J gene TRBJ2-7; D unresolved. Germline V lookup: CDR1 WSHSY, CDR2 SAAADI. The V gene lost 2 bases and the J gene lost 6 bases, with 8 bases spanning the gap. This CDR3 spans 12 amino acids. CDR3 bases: TGCGCCAGCAGTGAGCAGGTTGCCGAGCAGTACTTC. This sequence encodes CASSEQVAEQYF.

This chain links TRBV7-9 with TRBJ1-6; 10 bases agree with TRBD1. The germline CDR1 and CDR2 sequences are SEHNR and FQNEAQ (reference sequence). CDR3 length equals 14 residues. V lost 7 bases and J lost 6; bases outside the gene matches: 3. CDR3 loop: CASTRTGGNSPLHF. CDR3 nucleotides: TGTGCCAGCACCCGGACAGGGGGTAATTCACCCCTCCACTTT.

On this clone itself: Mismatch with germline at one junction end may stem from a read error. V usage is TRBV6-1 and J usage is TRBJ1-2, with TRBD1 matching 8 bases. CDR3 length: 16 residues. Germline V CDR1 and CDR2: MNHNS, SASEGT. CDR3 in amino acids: CASSEIWTGSGYGYTF. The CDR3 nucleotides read TGTGCCAGCAGTGAAATATGGACAGGGTCGGGCTATGGCTATACCTTC.

DNA of the CDR3: TGCGCCAGCAGCCGGGGACTCCAGCTGAAGACCTATGGCTACACCTTC. Residues: CASSRGLQLKTYGYTF. The J gene is TRBJ1-2, the V gene TRBV5-1, with D possibly TRBD1 on 5 matching bases. V lost 4 bases and J lost 4, with 20 bases in between. Germline V lookup: CDR1 SGHRS, CDR2 YFSETQ. CDR3 length: 16 residues.

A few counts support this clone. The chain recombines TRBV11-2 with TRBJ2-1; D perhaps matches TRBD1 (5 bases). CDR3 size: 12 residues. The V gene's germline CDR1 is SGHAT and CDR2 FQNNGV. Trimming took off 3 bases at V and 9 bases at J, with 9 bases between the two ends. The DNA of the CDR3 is TGTGCCAGCAGCTTCGGACACTCTGAGCAGTTCTTC. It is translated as CASSFGHSEQFF. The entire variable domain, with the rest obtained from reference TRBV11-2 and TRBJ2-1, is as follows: EAGVAQSPRYKIIEKRQSVAFWCNPISGHATLYWYQQILGQGPKLLIQFQNNGVVDDSQLPKDRFSAERLKGVDSTLKIQPAKLEDSAVYLCASSFGHSEQFFGPGTRLTVL.

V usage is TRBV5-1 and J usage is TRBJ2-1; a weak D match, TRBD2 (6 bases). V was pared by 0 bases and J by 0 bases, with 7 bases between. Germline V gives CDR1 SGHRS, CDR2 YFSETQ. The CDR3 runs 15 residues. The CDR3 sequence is CASSLGTTSYNEQFF. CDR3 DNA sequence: TGCGCCAGCAGCTTGGGGACTACCTCCTACAATGAGCAGTTCTTC.

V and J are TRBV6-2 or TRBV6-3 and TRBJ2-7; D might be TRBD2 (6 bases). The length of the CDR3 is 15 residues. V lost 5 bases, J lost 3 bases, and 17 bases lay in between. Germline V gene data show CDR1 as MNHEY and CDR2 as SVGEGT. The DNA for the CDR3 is TGTGCCAGCAGTATTACAGGCACGGGAGTCTACGAGCAGTACTTC. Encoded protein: CASSITGTGVYEQYF.

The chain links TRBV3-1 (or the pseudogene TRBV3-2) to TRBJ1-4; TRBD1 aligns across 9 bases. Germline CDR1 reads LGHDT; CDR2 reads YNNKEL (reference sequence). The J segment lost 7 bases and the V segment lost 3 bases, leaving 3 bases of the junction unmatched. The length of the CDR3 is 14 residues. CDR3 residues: CASSHEGQGEKLFF. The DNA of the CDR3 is TGTGCCAGCAGCCATGAGGGACAGGGTGAAAAACTGTTTTTT.

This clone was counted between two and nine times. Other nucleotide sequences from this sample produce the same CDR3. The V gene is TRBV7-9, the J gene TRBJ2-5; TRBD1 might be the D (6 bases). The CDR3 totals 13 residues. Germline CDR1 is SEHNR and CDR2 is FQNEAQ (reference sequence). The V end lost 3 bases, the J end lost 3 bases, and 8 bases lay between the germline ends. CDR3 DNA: TGTGCCAGCAGCTTGGACAGCAAAGAGACCCAGTACTTC. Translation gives CASSLDSKETQYF.

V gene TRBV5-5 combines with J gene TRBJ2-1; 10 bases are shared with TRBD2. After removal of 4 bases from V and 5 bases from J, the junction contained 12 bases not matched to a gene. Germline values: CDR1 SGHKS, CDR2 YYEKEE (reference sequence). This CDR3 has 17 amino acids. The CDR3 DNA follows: TGTGCCAGCAGCCTGACCCCGGGACTAGCGCTGAACAATGAGCAGTTCTTC. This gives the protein CASSLTPGLALNNEQFF.

The CDR3 here is CASSITRDRGHSGANVLTF. CDR3 coding DNA: TGTGCCAGTAGTATAACTAGGGACAGGGGCCACTCTGGGGCCAACGTCCTGACTTTC. The chain uses TRBV19 and TRBJ2-6; 10 positions match TRBD1. In germline, CDR1 is LNHDA, CDR2 SQIVND (reference sequence). Germline trimming cut 2 bases from V and 0 bases from J; bases unmatched to any gene: 7. The CDR3 totals 19 residues. The whole variable domain, remainder taken from reference TRBV19 and TRBJ2-6, is DGGITQSPKYLFRKEGQNVTLSCEQNLNHDAMYWYRQDPGQGLRLIYYSQIVNDFQKGDIAEGYSVSREKKESFPLTVTSAQKNPTAFYLCASSITRDRGHSGANVLTFGAGSRLTVL.

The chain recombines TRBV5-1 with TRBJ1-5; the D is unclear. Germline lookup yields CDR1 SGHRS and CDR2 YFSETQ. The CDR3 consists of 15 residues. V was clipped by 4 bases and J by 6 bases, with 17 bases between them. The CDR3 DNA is TGCGCCAGCAGCCCGGCGGGTGGGTACGGTCAGCCCCAGCATTTT. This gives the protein CASSPAGGYGQPQHF.

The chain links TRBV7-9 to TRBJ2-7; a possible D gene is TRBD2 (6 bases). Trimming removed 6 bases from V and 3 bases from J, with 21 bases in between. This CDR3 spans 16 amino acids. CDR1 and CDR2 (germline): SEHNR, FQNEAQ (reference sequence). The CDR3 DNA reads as TGTGCCAGCAGTCCACCATCGGGACTTGGCAGCTACGAGCAGTACTTC. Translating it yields CASSPPSGLGSYEQYF. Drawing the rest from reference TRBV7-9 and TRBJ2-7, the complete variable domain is DTGVSQNPRHKITKRGQNVTFRCDPISEHNRLYWYRQTLGQGPEFLTYFQNEAQLEKSRLLSDRFSAERPKGSFSTLEIQRTEQGDSAMYLCASSPPSGLGSYEQYFGPGTRLTVT.

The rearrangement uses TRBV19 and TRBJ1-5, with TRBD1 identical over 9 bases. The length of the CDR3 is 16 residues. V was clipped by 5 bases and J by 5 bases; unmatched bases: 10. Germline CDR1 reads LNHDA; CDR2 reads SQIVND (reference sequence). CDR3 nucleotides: TGTGCCAGTAGTGCATTACGGGACAGGGTCGATCAGCCCCAGCATTTT. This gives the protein CASSALRDRVDQPQHF.

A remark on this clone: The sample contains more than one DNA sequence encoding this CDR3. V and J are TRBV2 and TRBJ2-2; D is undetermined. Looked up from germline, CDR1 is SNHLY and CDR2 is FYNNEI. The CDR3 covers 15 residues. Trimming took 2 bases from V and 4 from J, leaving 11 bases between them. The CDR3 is CASSEWAGSTGELFF. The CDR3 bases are TGTGCCAGCAGTGAATGGGCAGGAAGCACCGGGGAGCTGTTTTTT.

As DNA, the CDR3 is TGTGCCAGCAGGGACCCAGGGAGGGACCAGCCCCAGCATTTT. Amino acids: CASRDPGRDQPQHF. The chain couples TRBV6-5 to TRBJ1-5, with a weak D call TRBD1 (5 bases). With 6 bases removed from V and 7 bases from J, the gap between germline ends came to 16 bases. CDR3 length: 14 amino acids. Germline V gene lookup returns CDR1 MNHEY and CDR2 SVGAGI.

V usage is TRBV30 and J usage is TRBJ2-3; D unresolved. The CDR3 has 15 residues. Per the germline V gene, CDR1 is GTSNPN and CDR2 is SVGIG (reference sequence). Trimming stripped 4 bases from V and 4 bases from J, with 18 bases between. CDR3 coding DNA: TGTGCCTGGACCTTCTTAACTACCCTCCCAGATACGCAGTATTTT. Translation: CAWTFLTTLPDTQYF.

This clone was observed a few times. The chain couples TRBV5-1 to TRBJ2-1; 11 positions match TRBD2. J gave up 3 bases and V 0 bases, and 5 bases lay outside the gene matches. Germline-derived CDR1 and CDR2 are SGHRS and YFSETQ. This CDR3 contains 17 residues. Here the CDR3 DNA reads TGCGCCAGCAGCTTGGGAGCCCTAGCGGGAGGCTACAATGAGCAGTTCTTC. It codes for CASSLGALAGGYNEQFF.

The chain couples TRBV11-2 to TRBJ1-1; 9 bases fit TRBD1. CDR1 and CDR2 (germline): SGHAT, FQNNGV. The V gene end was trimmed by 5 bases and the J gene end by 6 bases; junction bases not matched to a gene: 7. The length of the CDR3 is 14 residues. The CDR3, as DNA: TGTGCCAGCAGCCCGCGGGACAGGGTCCCTGAAGCTTTCTTT. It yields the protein CASSPRDRVPEAFF.

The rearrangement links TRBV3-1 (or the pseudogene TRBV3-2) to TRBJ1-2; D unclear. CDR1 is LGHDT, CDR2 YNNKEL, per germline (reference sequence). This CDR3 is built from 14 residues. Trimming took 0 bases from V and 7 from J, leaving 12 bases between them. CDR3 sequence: CASSQDSLTGGYTF. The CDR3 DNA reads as TGTGCCAGCAGCCAAGATAGCCTCACGGGTGGCTACACCTTC.

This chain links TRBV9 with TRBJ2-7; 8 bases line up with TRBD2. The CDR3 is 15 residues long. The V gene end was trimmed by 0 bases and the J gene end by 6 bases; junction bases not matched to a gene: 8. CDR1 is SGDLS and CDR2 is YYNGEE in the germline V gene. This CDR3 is CASSVGAGGIGEQYF. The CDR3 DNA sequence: TGTGCCAGCAGCGTAGGGGCGGGAGGTATAGGCGAGCAGTACTTC.

The chain's CDR3 is CASSQDPGALGYEQYF. CDR3 sequence (DNA): TGCGCCAGCAGCCAAGATCCAGGGGCTCTCGGCTACGAGCAGTACTTC. This rearrangement joins TRBV4-3 to TRBJ2-7; perhaps TRBD1 as D (6 bases). CDR1 and CDR2 from the germline V gene are LGHNA and YSLEER. The V and J ends lost 0 bases and 3 bases respectively, with 15 bases between them. The CDR3 loop spans 16 amino acids.

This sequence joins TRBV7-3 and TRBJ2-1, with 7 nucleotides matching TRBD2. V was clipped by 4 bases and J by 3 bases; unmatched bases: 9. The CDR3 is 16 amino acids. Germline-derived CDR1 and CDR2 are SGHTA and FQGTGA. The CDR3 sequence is CASSSSGGQGYNEQFF. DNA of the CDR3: TGTGCCAGCAGCTCTAGCGGCGGTCAAGGCTACAATGAGCAGTTCTTC.

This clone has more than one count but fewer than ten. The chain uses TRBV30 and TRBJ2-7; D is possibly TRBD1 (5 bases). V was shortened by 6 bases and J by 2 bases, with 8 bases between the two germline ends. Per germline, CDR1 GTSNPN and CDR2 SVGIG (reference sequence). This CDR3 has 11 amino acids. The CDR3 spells CACTGAYEQYF. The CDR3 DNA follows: TGTGCCTGCACAGGAGCCTACGAGCAGTACTTC.

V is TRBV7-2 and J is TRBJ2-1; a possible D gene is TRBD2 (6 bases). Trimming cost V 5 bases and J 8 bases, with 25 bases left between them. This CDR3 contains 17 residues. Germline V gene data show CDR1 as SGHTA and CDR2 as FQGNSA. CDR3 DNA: TGTGCCAGCAGCCCGGGCCCCTACTCGGGAGACGCAGATGAGCAGTTCTTC. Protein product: CASSPGPYSGDADEQFF.

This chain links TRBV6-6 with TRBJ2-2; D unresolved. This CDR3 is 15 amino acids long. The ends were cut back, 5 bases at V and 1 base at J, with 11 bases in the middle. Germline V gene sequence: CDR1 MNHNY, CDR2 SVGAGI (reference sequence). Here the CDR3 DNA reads TGTGCCAGCAGTGATACTTCAGGGAACACCGGGGAGCTGTTTTTT. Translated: CASSDTSGNTGELFF.

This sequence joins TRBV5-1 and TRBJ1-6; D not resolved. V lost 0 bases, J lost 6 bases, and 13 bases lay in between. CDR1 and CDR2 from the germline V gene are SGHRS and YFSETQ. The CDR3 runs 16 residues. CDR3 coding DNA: TGCGCCAGCAGCTTGGATGCACAGCCGATTAATTCACCCCTCCACTTT. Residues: CASSLDAQPINSPLHF.